These 32 T cell receptor beta chains came from one sample sequenced in a study of cytomegalovirus exposure and HLA in healthy donors. The PCR had 60 Vbeta and 13 Jbeta primers. Profiled with immunoSEQ multiplex PCR; TCRdb holds only in-frame clones, not every one. This sample yields around 150,000 clones, of which roughly 77% are seen a single time; approximately 4.3% belongs to the top ten. What was sequenced was PBMCs. The source is a man aged 25-45 years in good health.

The chain recombines TRBV4-3 with TRBJ1-1, with 8 bases fitting TRBD1. V shed 4 bases, J shed 6 bases, and the junction held 7 bases outside the gene matches. The CDR3 totals 14 residues. In germline, CDR1 is LGHNA, CDR2 YSLEER. Here the CDR3 reads CASSRTQGGPEAFF. The CDR3 DNA follows: TGCGCCAGCAGCCGAACACAGGGGGGGCCTGAAGCTTTCTTT.

The chain has TRBV28 and TRBJ2-7; a possible D gene is TRBD2 (5 bases). Germline V gene sequence: CDR1 MDHEN, CDR2 SYDVKM. The CDR3 runs to 14 residues. Trimming removed 2 bases from V and 7 bases from J, with 15 bases in between. The CDR3 sequence: CASSLLGPEGEQYF. The DNA for the CDR3 is TGTGCCAGCAGTTTACTAGGTCCCGAGGGAGAGCAGTACTTC.

V and J are TRBV7-6 and TRBJ2-7; no reliable D call. CDR3 length: 14 residues. Germline CDR1 reads SGHVS; CDR2 reads FNYEAQ. Trimming left V 5 bases short and J 3 bases short, with 14 bases between. CDR3 in amino acids: CASSEYGPDYEQYF. DNA of the CDR3: TGTGCCAGCAGCGAGTATGGGCCCGACTACGAGCAGTACTTC. Drawing the rest from reference TRBV7-6 and TRBJ2-7, the complete variable domain is GAGVSQSPRYKVTKRGQDVALRCDPISGHVSLYWYRQALGQGPEFLTYFNYEAQQDKSGLPNDRFSAERPEGSISTLTIQRTEQRDSAMYRCASSEYGPDYEQYFGPGTRLTVT.

Points on this clone: Relative to the germline gene, one junction end is altered; a read error may explain this. This chain connects TRBV6-4 to TRBJ2-1; 9 nucleotides align to TRBD2. The CDR3 consists of 16 residues. In germline, CDR1 is MRHNA, CDR2 SNTAGT. CDR3 region: CASSYSAGGDYNEQFF. CDR3 nucleotide sequence: TGTGCCAGCAGTTACTCTGCGGGAGGGGACTACAATGAGCAGTTCTTC.

The V call is TRBV5-8, the J call TRBJ1-5; D call uncertain. The V end was cut by 10 bases, the J end by 0 bases, with 14 bases between. The CDR3 loop spans 14 amino acids. Per germline, CDR1 SGHTS and CDR2 YDEGEE. Here the CDR3 DNA reads TGTGCCTCAGAGAGGTTTTATAGCAATCAGCCCCAGCATTTT. Translated, it gives CASERFYSNQPQHF.

This clone was seen more than once but under ten times. The chain recombines TRBV6-1 with TRBJ1-5, with TRBD1 matching 7 bases. Trimming at V came to 6 bases and at J to 7 bases, leaving 12 bases not matched to a gene. Germline V gives CDR1 MNHNS, CDR2 SASEGT. The CDR3 extends over 15 amino acids. CDR3 protein: CASSRAGGKSQPQHF. CDR3 DNA sequence: TGTGCCAGCAGCCGGGCAGGGGGAAAGAGCCAGCCCCAGCATTTT.

This chain joins TRBV27 and TRBJ1-4, with 8 bases fitting TRBD1. Trimming cost V 3 bases and J 8 bases; bases outside gene matches: 5. The CDR3 sequence is 14 residues long. CDR1 is MNHEY, CDR2 SMNVEV, per germline (reference sequence). This CDR3 reads CASSLRDRQEKLFF. In nucleotides, the CDR3 is TGTGCCAGCAGTTTGAGGGACAGGCAGGAAAAACTGTTTTTT.

The chain uses TRBV4-1 and TRBJ2-5; D unclear. Germline values: CDR1 MGHRA, CDR2 YSYEKL. The CDR3 length is 11 residues. The V end was cut by 5 bases, the J end by 7 bases, with 8 bases between. CDR3 DNA sequence: TGCGCCAGCAGCGCACGCGGGACCCAGTACTTC. Translating gives CASSARGTQYF.

The chain has TRBV7-2 and TRBJ1-3; 9 nucleotides match TRBD1. V shed 5 bases and J 2 bases; nucleotides not matched to a gene: 4. The CDR3 has 15 residues. The germline CDR1 and CDR2 sequences are SGHTA and FQGNSA. The CDR3 region is CASSPDRGTGNTIYF. The CDR3 bases are TGTGCCAGCAGCCCGGACAGGGGAACTGGAAACACCATATATTTT.

The chain carries TRBV7-8 and TRBJ2-3, with D hard to call. Germline assignment: CDR1 SGHVS and CDR2 FQNEAQ. Trimming cost V 4 bases and J 6 bases, with 11 bases left between them. The CDR3 spans 13 residues. CDR3 sequence reads: CASSWNTGDTQYF. CDR3 nucleotide sequence: TGTGCCAGCAGCTGGAACACCGGGGATACGCAGTATTTT.

V gene TRBV19 combines with J gene TRBJ2-3; 9 nucleotides agree with TRBD2. The germline V gene has CDR1 LNHDA and CDR2 SQIVND (reference sequence). This CDR3 is built from 15 residues. J was trimmed by 1 base and V by 7 bases; bases with no gene match: 6. The CDR3 reads CASKVIAGGTDTQYF. The CDR3 DNA reads TGTGCCAGTAAGGTGATAGCGGGAGGCACAGATACGCAGTATTTT.

This sequence joins TRBV7-2 and TRBJ2-5, with 11 bases that match TRBD2. The CDR3 extends over 13 amino acids. Germline V gene lookup returns CDR1 SGHTA and CDR2 FQGNSA. After removal of 3 bases from V and 11 bases from J, the junction contained 5 bases not matched to a gene. This CDR3 reads CASSFSGRALQYF. The CDR3 DNA reads as TGTGCCAGCAGCTTTAGCGGGAGGGCCCTGCAGTACTTC.

The chain couples TRBV5-4 to TRBJ1-6; D uncertain. The CDR3 is 18 amino acids. Germline V lookup: CDR1 SGHNT, CDR2 YYREEE (reference sequence). V was trimmed by 0 bases and J by 0 bases, leaving 13 bases between them. The CDR3 DNA reads as TGTGCCAGCAGCTTGGGAGGTGTCTCGAGCTCCTATAATTCACCCCTCCACTTT. This gives the protein CASSLGGVSSSYNSPLHF.

This clone was observed a few times. This chain uses TRBV11-3 with TRBJ2-6; no clear D gene. The CDR3 length is 15 residues. V was cut by 1 base and J by 2 bases, with 6 bases left in between. The V gene's germline CDR1 is SGHNT and CDR2 YENEEA. This CDR3 reads CASSLGDTGANVLTF. Written as DNA, the CDR3 is TGTGCCAGCAGCTTAGGCGATACTGGGGCCAACGTCCTGACTTTC. The full variable domain, in which reference TRBV11-3 and TRBJ2-6 provide the parts outside the CDR3, is EAGVVQSPRYKIIEKKQPVAFWCNPISGHNTLYWYLQNLGQGPELLIRYENEEAVDDSQLPKDRFSAERLKGVDSTLKIQPAELGDSAVYLCASSLGDTGANVLTFGAGSRLTVL.

There are a few counts of this clone. The V gene is TRBV30, the J gene TRBJ1-4, with D uncertain. Germline-derived CDR1 and CDR2 are GTSNPN and SVGIG (reference sequence). Trimming left V 2 bases short and J 5 bases short, with 12 bases between. The CDR3 is 14 residues long. CDR3 sequence reads: CAWSKGVGNEKLFF. As DNA, the CDR3 is TGTGCCTGGAGTAAGGGAGTCGGCAATGAAAAACTGTTTTTT.

The V gene is TRBV5-1, the J gene TRBJ1-2; D is ambiguous. CDR3 size: 14 residues. V lost 5 bases and J lost 2, with 13 bases in between. Germline assignment: CDR1 SGHRS and CDR2 YFSETQ. The CDR3 nucleotides are TGCGCCAGCAGGGGAGCCCCGGGCAACTATGGCTACACCTTC. Its translation is CASRGAPGNYGYTF.

V is TRBV6-5 and J is TRBJ1-5, with 7 nucleotides matching TRBD1. This CDR3 has 14 residues. The V gene end was trimmed by 5 bases and the J gene end by 9 bases; junction bases not matched to a gene: 10. The germline V gene encodes CDR1 MNHEY and CDR2 SVGAGI. The CDR3 loop reads CASSRQGATVPQHF. The CDR3 DNA reads TGTGCCAGCAGTCGACAGGGAGCAACAGTGCCCCAGCATTTT.

The chain uses TRBV30 and TRBJ1-1, with unresolved D. CDR3 length equals 15 residues. The V gene's germline CDR1 is GTSNPN and CDR2 SVGIG (reference sequence). V was pared by 0 bases and J by 5 bases, with 16 bases between. The CDR3 is CAWSVGTLAETEAFF. Here the CDR3 DNA reads TGTGCCTGGAGTGTAGGCACACTAGCGGAGACTGAAGCTTTCTTT.

This chain joins TRBV6-5 and TRBJ2-7; 13 bases align to TRBD2. J was trimmed by 4 bases and V by 6 bases; bases with no gene match: 6. The germline V gene has CDR1 MNHEY and CDR2 SVGAGI. This CDR3 spans 15 amino acids. The CDR3 nucleotides read TGTGCCAGCAGCCCCAGGACTAGCGGGAGTTACGAGCAGTACTTC. This encodes CASSPRTSGSYEQYF.

The chain couples TRBV18 to TRBJ2-1; D may be TRBD2 (5 bases). Germline-derived CDR1 and CDR2 are KGHSH and LQKENI. V was shortened by 0 bases and J by 6 bases, with 9 bases between the two germline ends. CDR3 length equals 14 residues. In nucleotides, the CDR3 is TGTGCCAGCTCACCACCATTGGCGGGCAATGAGCAGTTCTTC. Amino acids: CASSPPLAGNEQFF.

The chain links TRBV18 to TRBJ2-5, with 11 bases matching TRBD1. The V segment lost 4 bases and the J segment 4 bases; nucleotides outside the gene matches: 5. Germline CDR1 is KGHSH and CDR2 is LQKENI. This CDR3 has 15 amino acids. In nucleotides, the CDR3 is TGTGCCAGCTCACGCCCGGACAGGGGGCGAGAGACCCAGTACTTC. It encodes CASSRPDRGRETQYF. The entire variable domain, with the rest obtained from reference TRBV18 and TRBJ2-5, is as follows: NAGVMQNPRHLVRRRGQEARLRCSPMKGHSHVYWYRQLPEEGLKFMVYLQKENIIDESGMPKERFSAEFPKEGPSILRIQQVVRGDSAAYFCASSRPDRGRETQYFGPGTRLLVL.

The chain uses TRBV28 and TRBJ1-2; no clear D gene. The CDR3 loop spans 10 amino acids. The ends were cut back, 11 bases at V and 8 bases at J, with 12 bases in the middle. Germline V CDR1 and CDR2: MDHEN, SYDVKM. The CDR3 bases are TGTGCCGCAAGTGAAGAGGGCTACACCTTC. Protein sequence: CAASEEGYTF.

The rearrangement links TRBV19 to TRBJ2-7, with TRBD1 matching 7 bases. Germline V CDR1 and CDR2: LNHDA, SQIVND (reference sequence). The CDR3 runs 15 residues. V gave up 6 bases and J gave up 0 bases; unmatched junction bases: 8. CDR3 coding DNA: TGTGCCAGTAGCCACGGACAGGAAAACTCCTACGAGCAGTACTTC. Amino acid sequence: CASSHGQENSYEQYF.

V gene TRBV30 combines with J gene TRBJ1-1; the match to TRBD1 covers 7 bases. In germline, CDR1 is GTSNPN, CDR2 SVGIG (reference sequence). Unmatched junction bases numbered 2, after V lost 2 bases and J lost 2 bases. This CDR3 region has 13 residues. Here the CDR3 DNA reads TGTGCCTGGAGTCGGGACAGCAACACTGAAGCTTTCTTT. Its translation: CAWSRDSNTEAFF.

In this sample, this clone turned up once. The V and J genes are TRBV7-9 and TRBJ1-2; 7 nucleotides agree with TRBD1. This CDR3 comprises 14 residues. With 5 bases clipped from V and 4 bases from J, the junction kept 7 bases outside the gene matches. The germline V gene encodes CDR1 SEHNR and CDR2 FQNEAQ (reference sequence). The CDR3: CASSGPGTVYGYTF. Written as DNA, the CDR3 is TGTGCCAGCAGCGGGCCCGGGACAGTCTATGGCTACACCTTC. The complete variable domain, with remaining parts taken from reference TRBV7-9 and TRBJ1-2, reads DTGVSQNPRHKITKRGQNVTFRCDPISEHNRLYWYRQTLGQGPEFLTYFQNEAQLEKSRLLSDRFSAERPKGSFSTLEIQRTEQGDSAMYLCASSGPGTVYGYTFGSGTRLTVV.

The V gene is TRBV28, the J gene TRBJ2-2; D is ambiguous. With 1 base removed from V and 7 bases from J, the gap between germline ends came to 4 bases. This CDR3 has 12 amino acids. Looked up from germline, CDR1 is MDHEN and CDR2 is SYDVKM. DNA of the CDR3: TGTGCCAGCAGTTTATCCGTCGGGGAGCTGTTTTTT. This translates into CASSLSVGELFF.

The chain joins TRBV29-1 to TRBJ2-1; 7 bases are a match to TRBD1. V dropped 6 bases and J dropped 2; count of bases not matched to a gene: 7. Germline loops: CDR1 SQVTM, CDR2 ANQGSEA. The CDR3 sequence is 14 residues long. CDR3 DNA sequence: TGCAGCGTCGTCGGACAGGAAACCTACAATGAGCAGTTCTTC. Residues: CSVVGQETYNEQFF.

Points on this clone: The sample carries other DNA sequences with the same CDR3. The chain combines TRBV27 with TRBJ2-7; 8 positions agree with TRBD1. Germline V gene sequence: CDR1 MNHEY, CDR2 SMNVEV (reference sequence). The CDR3 is 13 amino acids. V was clipped by 2 bases and J by 6 bases; unmatched bases: 3. The CDR3 loop reads CASSLGTGGEQYF. The DNA of the CDR3 is TGTGCCAGCAGTTTAGGGACAGGAGGCGAGCAGTACTTC.

The chain combines TRBV18 with TRBJ2-1; the D gene is possibly TRBD2 (6 bases). V was cut by 3 bases and J by 10 bases, with 10 bases left in between. CDR1 KGHSH and CDR2 LQKENI come from the germline V gene. This CDR3 has 12 amino acids. CDR3 nucleotides: TGTGCCAGCTCACCCGGGGGTGGGGAGCAGTTCTTC. This gives the protein CASSPGGGEQFF. The full variable domain, rest sourced from reference TRBV18 and TRBJ2-1, is NAGVMQNPRHLVRRRGQEARLRCSPMKGHSHVYWYRQLPEEGLKFMVYLQKENIIDESGMPKERFSAEFPKEGPSILRIQQVVRGDSAAYFCASSPGGGEQFFGPGTRLTVL.

The gene calls are TRBV15 and TRBJ2-5; 7 bases align to TRBD1. Germline CDR1 and CDR2: LNHNV and YYDKDF (reference sequence). CDR3 length: 13 residues. The junction had 9 bases not matched to a gene; V was cut back by 3 bases and J by 11 bases. The CDR3 is CATSSPTGEEQYF. The DNA for the CDR3 is TGTGCCACCAGCAGTCCTACAGGGGAAGAGCAGTACTTC.

The gene calls are TRBV29-1 and TRBJ1-5; the D gene is possibly TRBD1 (6 bases). Germline CDR1 and CDR2: SQVTM and ANQGSEA. With 3 bases removed from V and 6 bases from J, the gap between germline ends came to 15 bases. The CDR3 runs to 14 residues. CDR3 bases: TGCAGCGTTGATCCGGGGGGGCATCGTCAGCCCCAGCATTTT. Protein product: CSVDPGGHRQPQHF. Using reference TRBV29-1 and TRBJ1-5 for the parts outside the CDR3, the full variable domain is SAVISQKPSRDICQRGTSLTIQCQVDSQVTMMFWYRQQPGQSLTLIATANQGSEATYESGFVIDKFPISRPNLTFSTLTVSNMSPEDSSIYLCSVDPGGHRQPQHFGDGTRLSIL.

In this sample, this clone turned up once. The rearrangement uses TRBV30 and TRBJ1-1; D is unclear. This CDR3 region has 14 residues. Germline CDR1 reads GTSNPN; CDR2 reads SVGIG (reference sequence). V lost 4 bases to trimming and J lost 1 base, with 13 bases between them. In DNA, the CDR3 is TGTGCCTGGATCCGGGGTGGCGAGAACACTGAAGCTTTCTTT. Its protein product is CAWIRGGENTEAFF.